This T cell receptor beta chain stems from a study of T-cell memory formation after mild COVID-19. The CDR3 covers 13 residues. V was clipped by 5 bases and J by 5 bases, with 9 bases between them. Germline-derived CDR1 and CDR2 are SEHNR and FQNEAQ (reference sequence). MiXCR, applied by TCRdb to the 5' RACE reads, yields one record per CDR3 protein. In the table there are a few hundred thousand distinct CDR3 sequences, roughly 15% of which are singletons. This TCR came from a man between 18 and 29 years old who had mild COVID-19 (a few samples of this study predate the infection). Cell type and time point are not known. J is TRBJ2-2 and V is TRBV7-9; possibly TRBD2 for D (5 bases). The sequencing input was PBMCs or a T cell subset sorted from them (not recorded which). For the CDR3, the DNA is TGTGCCAGCAGCGAGGACTGGACCGGGGAGCTGTTTTTT. Encoded protein: CASSEDWTGELFF.